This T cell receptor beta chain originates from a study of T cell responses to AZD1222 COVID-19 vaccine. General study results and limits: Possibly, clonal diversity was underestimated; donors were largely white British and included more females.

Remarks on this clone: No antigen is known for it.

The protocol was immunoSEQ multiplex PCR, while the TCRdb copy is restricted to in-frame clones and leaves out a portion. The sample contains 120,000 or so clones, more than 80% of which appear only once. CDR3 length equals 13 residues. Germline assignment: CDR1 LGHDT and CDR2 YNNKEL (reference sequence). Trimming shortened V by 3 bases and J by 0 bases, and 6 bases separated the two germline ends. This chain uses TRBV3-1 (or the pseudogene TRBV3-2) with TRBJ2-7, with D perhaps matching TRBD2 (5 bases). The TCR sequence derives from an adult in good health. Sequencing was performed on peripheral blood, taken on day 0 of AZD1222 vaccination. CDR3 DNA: TGTGCCAGCAGCCACGGGGACTCCTACGAGCAGTACTTC. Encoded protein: CASSHGDSYEQYF.